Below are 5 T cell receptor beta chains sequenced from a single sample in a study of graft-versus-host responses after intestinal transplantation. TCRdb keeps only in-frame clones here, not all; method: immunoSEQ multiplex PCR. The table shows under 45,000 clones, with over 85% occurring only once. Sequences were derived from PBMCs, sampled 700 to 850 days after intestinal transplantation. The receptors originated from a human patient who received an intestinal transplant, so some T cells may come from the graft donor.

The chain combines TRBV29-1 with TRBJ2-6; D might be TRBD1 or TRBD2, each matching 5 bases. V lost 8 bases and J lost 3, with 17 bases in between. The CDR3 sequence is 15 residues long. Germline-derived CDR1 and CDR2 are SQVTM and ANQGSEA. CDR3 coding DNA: TGCAGCATTGGGACGCATCACAGTGGGGCCAACGTCCTGACTTTC. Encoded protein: CSIGTHHSGANVLTF.

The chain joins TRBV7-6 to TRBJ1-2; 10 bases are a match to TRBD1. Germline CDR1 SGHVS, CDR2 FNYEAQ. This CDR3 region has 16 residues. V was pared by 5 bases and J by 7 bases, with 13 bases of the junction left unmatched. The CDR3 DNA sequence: TGTGCCAGCAGCCCTGACTTTGGGACAGGGGTCGCTGGCTACACCTTC. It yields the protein CASSPDFGTGVAGYTF.

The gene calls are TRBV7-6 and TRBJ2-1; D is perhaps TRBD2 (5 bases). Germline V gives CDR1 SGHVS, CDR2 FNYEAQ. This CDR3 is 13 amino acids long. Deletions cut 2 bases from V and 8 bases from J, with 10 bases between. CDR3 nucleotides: TGTGCCAGCAGCTTAACGGGATTTGATGAGCAGTTCTTC. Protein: CASSLTGFDEQFF.

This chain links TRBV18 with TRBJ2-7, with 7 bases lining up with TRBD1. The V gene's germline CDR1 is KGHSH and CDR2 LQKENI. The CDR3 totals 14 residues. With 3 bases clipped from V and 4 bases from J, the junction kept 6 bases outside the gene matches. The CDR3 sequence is CASSPRQGVYEQYF. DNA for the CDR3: TGTGCCAGCTCACCCAGACAGGGAGTTTACGAGCAGTACTTC.

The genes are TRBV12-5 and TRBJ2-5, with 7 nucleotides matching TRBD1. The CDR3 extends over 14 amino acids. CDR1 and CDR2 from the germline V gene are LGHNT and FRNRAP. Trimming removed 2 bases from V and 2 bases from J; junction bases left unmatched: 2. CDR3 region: CASGLSGGQETQYF. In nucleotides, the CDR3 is TGTGCTAGTGGTTTGTCAGGGGGTCAAGAGACCCAGTACTTC.